This T cell receptor (beta chain) derives from a study of CD8+ T cells in alopecia areata listed by TCRdb under 2018. With respect to the entire study: The treated patients took part in an open-label pilot trial in which moderate-to-severe alopecia areata was treated with oral tofacitinib at 5 to 10 mg twice daily. To study T cell clonal expansion in alopecia areata, the researchers applied high-throughput TCRbeta sequencing to both the C3H/HeJ mouse model and human patients. RNA was obtained with the PAXgene miRNA kit for fixed scalp, the miRNeasy kit for PBMCs, and the RNeasy kit for mouse skin. Patients stayed on tofacitinib for 6 to 18 months and then had 6 months of follow-up off drug so that delayed response and recurrence could be assessed. The SALT score, which quantifies the percentage of affected scalp surface area, was used to measure disease severity in treated patients. Scalp clonality was compared across normal scalp (n=4), patchy alopecia areata scalp (n=8), and alopecia totalis/universalis scalp (n=8). In humans, TCRbeta sequencing was performed on scalp tissue and on sorted CD4+ and CD8+ peripheral blood T cells from healthy controls and from patients with patchy or totalis/universalis alopecia areata. TCRbeta CDR3 regions were amplified by immunoSEQ multiplex PCR with 35 Vbeta forward and 13 Jbeta reverse primers. Patients on tofacitinib were biopsied at baseline and after 4 and 24 weeks of treatment, and several of the patients also had a later scalp biopsy. Results the study describes overall, beyond this receptor: Many expanded lesional clones were found to persist in scalp and blood during tofacitinib treatment, and relapse after treatment cessation may be partly explained by this persistence. Shared TCR sequences between patients were less evident than in mice, which may be partly attributable to HLA diversity in the patient population. Compared with normal scalp, lesional scalp had higher clonality and more expanded CD8+ clones, particularly in alopecia totalis/universalis, a pattern that suggests antigenic drive. Tofacitinib significantly lowered scalp clonality and the number of expanded CD8+ clones among the top 100 scalp clones. Resident alphabeta T cells in normal human skin are also sequenced, complicating scalp TCR repertoire analysis, unlike mouse skin dominated by gammadelta T cells. The treated cohort was small, with a single nonresponder, so links between baseline CD8+ expansion and response need larger studies.

The table lists this clone with a few counts. Its antigen is currently not known. Base qualities were left out, and no much larger clone turns up one base away. The library was produced with the immunoSEQ multiplex PCR assay. RNA was extracted from all samples and reverse transcribed into cDNA as template for TCR sequencing. SuperScript III was used for first-strand cDNA synthesis, primed with a 2:1 mix of oligo-dT and random hexamers. Amplification bias was assessed with a synthetic immune receptor repertoire, and residual bias was removed computationally. As for how the authors treated the data: Raw reads were preprocessed to remove errors, and CDR3 was defined according to IMGT conventions as the region from the conserved cysteine to phenylalanine. To get clonality, Shannon entropy was normalized by log2 of the number of productive unique TCRs and the result was subtracted from 1. Whether scalp clones were CD4 or CD8 was inferred by matching scalp TCRbeta sequences against CD4 and CD8 repertoires sorted from blood. TCRdb obtained this table from immuneACCESS and retained in-frame rearrangements with V and J assigned. These tables miss some clones; where compared with another copy, unresolved V genes account for less than half of the shortfall, and the remainder is unexplained. From that table come the V and J calls and clone size; the DNA was used to work out D and trimming. Counted in this sample were roughly 120,000 clones; roughly 56% of them appeared once. The ten most abundant clones make up under 3.5% of the sample.

CDR1 and CDR2 (MGHRA, YSYEKL) derive from the germline V gene. Including the terminal cysteine and phenylalanine, the CDR3 comprises 16 residues. Only the CDR3 part of the read is kept: 48 bases, read in frame from the first base. Compared with germline, V lacks 4 bases and J lacks 3 bases; bases without a gene match: 9. In light of the paper, this sample's time point label describes: around 22 weeks on oral tofacitinib. The treatment or condition label for this specimen denotes: oral pan-JAK inhibitor, 5-10 mg twice daily. Lesional scalp punch biopsies and peripheral blood were collected from alopecia areata patients. After PBMCs were isolated by density centrifugation and stained for CD3, CD4 and CD8, a FACSAria was used to sort CD4+ and CD8+ T cells.

Rearrangement joined TRBV4-1 to TRBJ1-2; a stretch of 9 junction bases matches TRBD1. This sample comprised CD4+ T cells sorted from blood, obtained at week 24, from a patient treated with tofacitinib. The sequence came from a human donor with alopecia areata. CDR3 protein: CASSPNRDRVDYGYTF. The base sequence is TGCGCCAGCAGCCCGAACCGGGACAGGGTAGACTATGGCTACACCTTC.